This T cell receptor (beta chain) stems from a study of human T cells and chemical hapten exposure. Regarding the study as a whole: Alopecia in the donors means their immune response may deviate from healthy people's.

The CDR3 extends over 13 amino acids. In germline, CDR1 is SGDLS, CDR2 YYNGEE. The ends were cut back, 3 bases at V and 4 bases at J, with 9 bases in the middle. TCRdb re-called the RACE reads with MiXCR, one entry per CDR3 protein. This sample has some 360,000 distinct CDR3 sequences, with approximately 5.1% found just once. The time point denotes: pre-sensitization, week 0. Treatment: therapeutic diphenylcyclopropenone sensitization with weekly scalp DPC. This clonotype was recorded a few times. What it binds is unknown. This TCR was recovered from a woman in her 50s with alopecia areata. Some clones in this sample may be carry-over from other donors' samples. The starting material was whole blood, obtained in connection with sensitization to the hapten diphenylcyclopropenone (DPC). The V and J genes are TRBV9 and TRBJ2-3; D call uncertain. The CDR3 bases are TGTGCCAGCAGCGGTCTCGCGTCAGATACGCAGTATTTT. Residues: CASSGLASDTQYF.